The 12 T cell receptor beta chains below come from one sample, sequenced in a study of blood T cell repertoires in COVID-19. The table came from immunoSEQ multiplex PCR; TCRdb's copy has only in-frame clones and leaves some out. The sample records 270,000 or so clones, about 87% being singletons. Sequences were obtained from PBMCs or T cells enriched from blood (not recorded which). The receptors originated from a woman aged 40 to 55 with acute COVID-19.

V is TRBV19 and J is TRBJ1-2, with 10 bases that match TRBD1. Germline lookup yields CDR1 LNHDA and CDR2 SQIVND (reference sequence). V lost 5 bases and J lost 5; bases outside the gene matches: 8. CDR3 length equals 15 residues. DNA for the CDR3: TGTGCCAGTAGTTCGCCCTGGACAGGGGGATATGGCTACACCTTC. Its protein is CASSSPWTGGYGYTF. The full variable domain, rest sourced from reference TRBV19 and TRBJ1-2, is DGGITQSPKYLFRKEGQNVTLSCEQNLNHDAMYWYRQDPGQGLRLIYYSQIVNDFQKGDIAEGYSVSREKKESFPLTVTSAQKNPTAFYLCASSSPWTGGYGYTFGSGTRLTVV.

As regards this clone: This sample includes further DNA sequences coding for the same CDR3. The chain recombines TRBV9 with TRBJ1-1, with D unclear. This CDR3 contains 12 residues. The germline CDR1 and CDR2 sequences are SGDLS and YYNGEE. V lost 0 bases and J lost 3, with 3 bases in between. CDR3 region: CASSVVDTEAFF. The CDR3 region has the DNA TGTGCCAGCAGCGTAGTAGACACTGAAGCTTTCTTT.

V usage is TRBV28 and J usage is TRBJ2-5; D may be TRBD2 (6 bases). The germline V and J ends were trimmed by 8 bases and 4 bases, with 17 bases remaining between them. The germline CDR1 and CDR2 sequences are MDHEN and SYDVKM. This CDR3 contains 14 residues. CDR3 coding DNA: TGTGCCAGCGGTCCTTGGGGTAGCGGAGAGACCCAGTACTTC. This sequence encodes CASGPWGSGETQYF.

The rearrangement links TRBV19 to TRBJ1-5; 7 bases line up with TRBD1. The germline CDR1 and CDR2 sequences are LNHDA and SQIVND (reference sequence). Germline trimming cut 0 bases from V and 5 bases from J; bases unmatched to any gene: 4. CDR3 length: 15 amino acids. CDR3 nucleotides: TGTGCCAGTAGTATAGAGAAGGGGGCGGATCAGCCCCAGCATTTT. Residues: CASSIEKGADQPQHF.

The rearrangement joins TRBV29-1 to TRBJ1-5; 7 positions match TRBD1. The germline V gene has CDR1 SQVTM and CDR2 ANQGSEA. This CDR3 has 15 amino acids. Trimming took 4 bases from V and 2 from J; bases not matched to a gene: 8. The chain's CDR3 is CSVVLTGFGNQPQHF. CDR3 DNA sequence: TGCAGCGTTGTCCTGACAGGGTTCGGCAATCAGCCCCAGCATTTT.

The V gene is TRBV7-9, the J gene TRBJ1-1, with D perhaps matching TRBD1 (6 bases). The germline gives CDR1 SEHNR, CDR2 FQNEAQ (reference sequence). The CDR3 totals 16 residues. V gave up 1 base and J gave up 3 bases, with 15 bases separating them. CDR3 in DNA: TGTGCCAGCAGCTTAGGGGGGCAGGGGAGGGACACTGAAGCTTTCTTT. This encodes CASSLGGQGRDTEAFF.

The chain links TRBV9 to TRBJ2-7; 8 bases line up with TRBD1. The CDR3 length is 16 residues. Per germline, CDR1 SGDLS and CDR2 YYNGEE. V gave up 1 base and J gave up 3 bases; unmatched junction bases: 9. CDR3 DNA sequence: TGTGCCAGCAGCGTAAACCTGACAGGGGCCAACTACGAGCAGTACGTC. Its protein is CASSVNLTGANYEQYV.

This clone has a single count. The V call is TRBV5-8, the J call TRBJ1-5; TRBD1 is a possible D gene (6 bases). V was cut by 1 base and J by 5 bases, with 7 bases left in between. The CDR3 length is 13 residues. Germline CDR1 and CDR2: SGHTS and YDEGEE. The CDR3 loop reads CASSLQGYQPQHF. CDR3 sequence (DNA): TGTGCCAGCAGCTTGCAGGGGTATCAGCCCCAGCATTTT.

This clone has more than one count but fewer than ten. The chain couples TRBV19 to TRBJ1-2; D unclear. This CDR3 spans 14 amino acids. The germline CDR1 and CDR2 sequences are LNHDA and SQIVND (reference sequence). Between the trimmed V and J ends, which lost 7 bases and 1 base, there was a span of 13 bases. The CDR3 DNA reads TGTGCCAGTACGGCGGCGTTTATTAACTATGGCTACACCTTC. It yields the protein CASTAAFINYGYTF. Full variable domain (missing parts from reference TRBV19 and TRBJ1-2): DGGITQSPKYLFRKEGQNVTLSCEQNLNHDAMYWYRQDPGQGLRLIYYSQIVNDFQKGDIAEGYSVSREKKESFPLTVTSAQKNPTAFYLCASTAAFINYGYTFGSGTRLTVV.

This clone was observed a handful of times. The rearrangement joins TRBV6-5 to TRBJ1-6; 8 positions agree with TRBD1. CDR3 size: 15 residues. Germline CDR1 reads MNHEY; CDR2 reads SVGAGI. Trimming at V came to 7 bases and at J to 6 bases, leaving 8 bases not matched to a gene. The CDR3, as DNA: TGTGCCAGCACCCTGGGCGACAGGGGTAATTCACCCCTCCACTTT. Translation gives CASTLGDRGNSPLHF.

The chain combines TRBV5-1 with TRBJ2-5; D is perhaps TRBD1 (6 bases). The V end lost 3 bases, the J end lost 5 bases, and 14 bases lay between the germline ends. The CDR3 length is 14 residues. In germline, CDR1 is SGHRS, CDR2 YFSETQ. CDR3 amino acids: CASSSTGHSETQYF. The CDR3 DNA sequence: TGCGCCAGCAGCTCGACGGGACACTCGGAGACCCAGTACTTC.

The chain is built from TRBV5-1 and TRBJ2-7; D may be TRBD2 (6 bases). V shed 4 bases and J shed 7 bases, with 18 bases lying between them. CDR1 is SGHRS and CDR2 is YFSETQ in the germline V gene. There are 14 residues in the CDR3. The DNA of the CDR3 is TGCGCCAGCAGCCTCCTCTCGGGAGCGGGTGAGCAGTACTTC. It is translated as CASSLLSGAGEQYF.